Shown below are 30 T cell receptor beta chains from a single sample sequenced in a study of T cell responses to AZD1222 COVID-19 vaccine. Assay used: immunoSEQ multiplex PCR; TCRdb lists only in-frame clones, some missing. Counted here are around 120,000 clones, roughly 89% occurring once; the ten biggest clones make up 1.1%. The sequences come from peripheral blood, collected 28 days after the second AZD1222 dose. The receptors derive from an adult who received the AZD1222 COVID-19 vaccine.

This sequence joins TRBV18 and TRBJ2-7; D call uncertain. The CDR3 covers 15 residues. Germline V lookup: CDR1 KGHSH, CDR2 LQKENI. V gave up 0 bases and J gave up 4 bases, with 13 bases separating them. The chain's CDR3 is CASSPPGLSGYEQYF. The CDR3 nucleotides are TGTGCCAGCTCACCACCGGGGTTAAGTGGATACGAGCAGTACTTC. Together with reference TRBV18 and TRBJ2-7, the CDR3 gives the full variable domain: NAGVMQNPRHLVRRRGQEARLRCSPMKGHSHVYWYRQLPEEGLKFMVYLQKENIIDESGMPKERFSAEFPKEGPSILRIQQVVRGDSAAYFCASSPPGLSGYEQYFGPGTRLTVT.

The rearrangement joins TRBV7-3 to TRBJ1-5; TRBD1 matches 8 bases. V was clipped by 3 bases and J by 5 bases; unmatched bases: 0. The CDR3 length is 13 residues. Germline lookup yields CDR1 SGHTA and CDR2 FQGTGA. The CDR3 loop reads CASSLDRDQPQHF. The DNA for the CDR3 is TGTGCCAGCAGCTTGGACAGGGATCAGCCCCAGCATTTT.

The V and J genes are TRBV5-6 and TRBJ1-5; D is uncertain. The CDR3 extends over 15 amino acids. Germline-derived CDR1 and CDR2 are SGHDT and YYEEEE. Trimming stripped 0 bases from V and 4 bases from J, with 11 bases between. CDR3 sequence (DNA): TGTGCCAGCAGCTTGGGAGTTGGAGCGAATCAGCCCCAGCATTTT. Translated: CASSLGVGANQPQHF.

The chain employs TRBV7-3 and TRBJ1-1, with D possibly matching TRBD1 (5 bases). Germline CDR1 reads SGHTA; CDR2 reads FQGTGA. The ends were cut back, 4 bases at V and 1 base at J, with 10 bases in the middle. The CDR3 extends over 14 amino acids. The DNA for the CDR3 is TGTGCCAGCAGCTCAGGGACGGGGAACACTGAAGCTTTCTTT. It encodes CASSSGTGNTEAFF.

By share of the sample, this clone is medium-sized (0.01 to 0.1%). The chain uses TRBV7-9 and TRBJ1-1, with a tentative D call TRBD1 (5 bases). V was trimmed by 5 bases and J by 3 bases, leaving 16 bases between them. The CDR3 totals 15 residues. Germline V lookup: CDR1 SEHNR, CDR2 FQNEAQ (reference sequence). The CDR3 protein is CASSAGDWEDTEAFF. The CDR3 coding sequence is TGTGCCAGCAGCGCGGGGGACTGGGAGGACACTGAAGCTTTCTTT.

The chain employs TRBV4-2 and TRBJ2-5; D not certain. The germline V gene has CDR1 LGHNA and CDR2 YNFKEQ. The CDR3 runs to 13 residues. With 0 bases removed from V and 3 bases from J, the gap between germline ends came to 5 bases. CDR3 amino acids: CASSQEAKETQYF. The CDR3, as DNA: TGTGCCAGCAGCCAAGAGGCCAAAGAGACCCAGTACTTC.

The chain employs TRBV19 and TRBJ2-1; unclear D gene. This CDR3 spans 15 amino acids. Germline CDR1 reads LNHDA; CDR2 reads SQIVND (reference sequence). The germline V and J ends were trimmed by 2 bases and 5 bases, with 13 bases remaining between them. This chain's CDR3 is CASSIRAPGHNEQFF. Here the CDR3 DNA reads TGTGCCAGTAGTATACGGGCCCCTGGGCACAATGAGCAGTTCTTC.

The CDR3 loop reads CASSQTPSPGYTF. The DNA of the CDR3 is TGTGCCAGCAGCCAGACACCGTCTCCTGGCTACACCTTC. V and J are TRBV7-9 and TRBJ1-2; D is unclear. Trimming removed 5 bases at V and 7 bases at J, with 14 bases between. Germline V gene lookup returns CDR1 SEHNR and CDR2 FQNEAQ (reference sequence). There are 13 residues in the CDR3.

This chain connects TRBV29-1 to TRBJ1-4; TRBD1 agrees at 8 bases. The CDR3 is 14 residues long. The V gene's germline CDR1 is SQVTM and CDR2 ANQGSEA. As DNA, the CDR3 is TGCCGCGCGCGGCAGGGGGCGGGAAATGAAAAACTGTTTTTT. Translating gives CRARQGAGNEKLFF.

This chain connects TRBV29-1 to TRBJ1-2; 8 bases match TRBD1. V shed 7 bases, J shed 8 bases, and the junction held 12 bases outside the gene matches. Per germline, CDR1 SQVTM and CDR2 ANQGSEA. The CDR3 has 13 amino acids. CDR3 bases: TGCAGCGCCCAACCTCAGGGGGCGGGCGGCTACACCTTC. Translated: CSAQPQGAGGYTF. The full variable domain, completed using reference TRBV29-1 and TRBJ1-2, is SAVISQKPSRDICQRGTSLTIQCQVDSQVTMMFWYRQQPGQSLTLIATANQGSEATYESGFVIDKFPISRPNLTFSTLTVSNMSPEDSSIYLCSAQPQGAGGYTFGSGTRLTVV.

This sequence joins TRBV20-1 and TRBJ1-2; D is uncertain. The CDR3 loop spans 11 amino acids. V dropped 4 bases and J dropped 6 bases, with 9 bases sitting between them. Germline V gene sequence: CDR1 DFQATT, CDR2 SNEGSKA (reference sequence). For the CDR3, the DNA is TGCAGTGCTACCCGGAGGGATGGCTACACCTTC. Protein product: CSATRRDGYTF.

The chain's CDR3 is CASISGTNTEAFF. DNA of the CDR3: TGTGCCAGCATCTCCGGGACGAACACTGAAGCTTTCTTT. This sequence joins TRBV6-5 and TRBJ1-1; weak D call: TRBD1 (5 bases). V was pared by 7 bases and J by 1 base, with 10 bases between. Germline CDR1 reads MNHEY; CDR2 reads SVGAGI. The CDR3 sequence is 13 residues long.

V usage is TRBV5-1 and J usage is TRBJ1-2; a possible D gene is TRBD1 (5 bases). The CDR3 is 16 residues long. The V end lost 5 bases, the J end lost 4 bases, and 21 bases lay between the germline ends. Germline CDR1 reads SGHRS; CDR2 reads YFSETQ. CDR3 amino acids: CASSIAGRPGIYGYTF. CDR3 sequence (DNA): TGCGCCAGCAGTATTGCAGGGCGGCCTGGGATCTATGGCTACACCTTC.

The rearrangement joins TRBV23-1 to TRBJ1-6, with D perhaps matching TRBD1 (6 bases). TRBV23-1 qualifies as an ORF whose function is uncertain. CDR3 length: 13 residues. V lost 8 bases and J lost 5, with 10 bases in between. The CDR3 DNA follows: TGCGCCAGCCGGGACATCCATAATTCACCCCTCCACTTT. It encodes CASRDIHNSPLHF.

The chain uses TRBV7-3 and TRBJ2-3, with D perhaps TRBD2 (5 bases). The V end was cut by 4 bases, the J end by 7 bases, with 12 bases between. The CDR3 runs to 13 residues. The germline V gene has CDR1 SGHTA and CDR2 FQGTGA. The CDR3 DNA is TGTGCCAGCAGCTCTAGAGAGGGATATACGCAGTATTTT. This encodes CASSSREGYTQYF.

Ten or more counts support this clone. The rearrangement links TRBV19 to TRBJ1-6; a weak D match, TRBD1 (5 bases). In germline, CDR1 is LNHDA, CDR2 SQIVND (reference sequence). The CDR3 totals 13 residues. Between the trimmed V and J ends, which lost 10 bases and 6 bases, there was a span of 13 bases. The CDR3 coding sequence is TGTGCCACCCAATGGGGGGGTAATTCACCCCTCCACTTT. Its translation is CATQWGGNSPLHF.

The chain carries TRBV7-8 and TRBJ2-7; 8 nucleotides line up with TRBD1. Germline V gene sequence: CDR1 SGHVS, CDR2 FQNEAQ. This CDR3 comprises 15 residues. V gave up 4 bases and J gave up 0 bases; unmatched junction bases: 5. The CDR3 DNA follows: TGTGCCAGCAGCTCCGGACAGGGCCCCTCCTACGAGCAGTACTTC. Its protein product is CASSSGQGPSYEQYF.

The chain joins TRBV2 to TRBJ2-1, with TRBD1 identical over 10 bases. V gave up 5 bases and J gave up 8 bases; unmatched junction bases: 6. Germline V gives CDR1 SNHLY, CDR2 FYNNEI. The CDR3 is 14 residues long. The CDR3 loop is CASSMGQGYDEQFF. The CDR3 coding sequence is TGTGCCAGCAGTATGGGACAGGGGTATGATGAGCAGTTCTTC.

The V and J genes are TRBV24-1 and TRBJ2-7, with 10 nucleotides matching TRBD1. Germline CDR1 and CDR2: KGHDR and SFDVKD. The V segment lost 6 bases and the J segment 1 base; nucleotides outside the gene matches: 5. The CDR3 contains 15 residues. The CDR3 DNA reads TGTGCCACCAGTCCCGGGACAGGGGCATCCTACGAGCAGTACTTC. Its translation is CATSPGTGASYEQYF.

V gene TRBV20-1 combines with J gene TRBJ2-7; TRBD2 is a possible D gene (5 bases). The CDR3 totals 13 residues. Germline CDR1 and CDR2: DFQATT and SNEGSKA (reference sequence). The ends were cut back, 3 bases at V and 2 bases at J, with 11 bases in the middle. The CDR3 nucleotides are TGCAGTGCTAGTCGCCCGGGGACCTACGAGCAGTACTTC. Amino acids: CSASRPGTYEQYF.

The DNA of the CDR3 is TGTGCCAGCAGCCCAGGGACAGGTTCGGGGGAGACCCAGTACTTC. It encodes CASSPGTGSGETQYF. The V gene is TRBV7-3, the J gene TRBJ2-5; 8 bases map to TRBD1. CDR1 SGHTA and CDR2 FQGTGA come from the germline V gene. The V segment lost 5 bases and the J segment 5 bases; nucleotides outside the gene matches: 10. The CDR3 runs to 15 residues.

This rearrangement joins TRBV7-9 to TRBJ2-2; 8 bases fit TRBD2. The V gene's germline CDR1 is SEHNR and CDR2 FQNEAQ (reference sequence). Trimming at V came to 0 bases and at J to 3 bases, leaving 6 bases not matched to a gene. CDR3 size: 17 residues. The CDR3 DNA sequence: TGTGCCAGCAGCTTAGCGCTCGGGAGGGCCGACACCGGGGAGCTGTTTTTT. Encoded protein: CASSLALGRADTGELFF.

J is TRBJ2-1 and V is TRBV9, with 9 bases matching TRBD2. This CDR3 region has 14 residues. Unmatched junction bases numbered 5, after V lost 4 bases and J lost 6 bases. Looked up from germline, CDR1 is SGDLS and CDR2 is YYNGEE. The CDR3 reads CASSPGLASNEQFF. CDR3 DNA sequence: TGTGCCAGCAGCCCGGGACTAGCTTCCAATGAGCAGTTCTTC.

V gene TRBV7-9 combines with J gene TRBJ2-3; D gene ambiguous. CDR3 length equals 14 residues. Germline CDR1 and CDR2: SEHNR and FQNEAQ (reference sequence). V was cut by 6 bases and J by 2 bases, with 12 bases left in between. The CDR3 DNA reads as TGTGCCAGCAGTCGGACGATGGACACAGATACGCAGTATTTT. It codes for CASSRTMDTDTQYF. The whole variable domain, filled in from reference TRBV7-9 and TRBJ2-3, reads DTGVSQNPRHKITKRGQNVTFRCDPISEHNRLYWYRQTLGQGPEFLTYFQNEAQLEKSRLLSDRFSAERPKGSFSTLEIQRTEQGDSAMYLCASSRTMDTDTQYFGPGTRLTVL.

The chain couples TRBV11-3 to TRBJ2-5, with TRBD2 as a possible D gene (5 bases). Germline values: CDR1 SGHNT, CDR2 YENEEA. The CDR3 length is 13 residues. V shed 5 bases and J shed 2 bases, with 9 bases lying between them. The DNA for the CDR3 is TGTGCCAGCAGCAACCGGGAACAAGAGACCCAGTACTTC. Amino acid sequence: CASSNREQETQYF.

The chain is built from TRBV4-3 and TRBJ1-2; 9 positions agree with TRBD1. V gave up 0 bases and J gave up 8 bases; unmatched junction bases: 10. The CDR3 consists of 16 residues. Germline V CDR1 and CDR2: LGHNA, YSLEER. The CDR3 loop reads CASSQDRSRTGEGYTF. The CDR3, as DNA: TGCGCCAGCAGCCAAGATAGGTCCCGGACAGGGGAGGGCTACACCTTC.

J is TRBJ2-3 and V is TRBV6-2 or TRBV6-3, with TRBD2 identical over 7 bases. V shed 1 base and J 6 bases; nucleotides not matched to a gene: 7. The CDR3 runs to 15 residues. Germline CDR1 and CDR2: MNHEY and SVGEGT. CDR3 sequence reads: CASSYLTSFSDTQYF. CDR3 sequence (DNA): TGTGCCAGCAGTTACTTGACTAGCTTCTCCGATACGCAGTATTTT.

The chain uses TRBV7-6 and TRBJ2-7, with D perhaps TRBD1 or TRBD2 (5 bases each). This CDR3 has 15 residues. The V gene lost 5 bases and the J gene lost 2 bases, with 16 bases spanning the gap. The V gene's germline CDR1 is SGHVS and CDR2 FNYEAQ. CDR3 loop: CASSPRQSGPYEQYF. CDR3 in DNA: TGTGCCAGCAGCCCCCGACAGAGCGGCCCCTACGAGCAGTACTTC.

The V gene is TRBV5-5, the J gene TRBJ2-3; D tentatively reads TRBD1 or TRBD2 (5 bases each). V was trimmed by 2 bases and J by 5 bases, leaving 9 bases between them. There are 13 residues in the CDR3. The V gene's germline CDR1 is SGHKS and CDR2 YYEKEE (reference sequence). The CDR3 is CASSFGTRDTQYF. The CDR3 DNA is TGTGCCAGCAGCTTCGGGACCCGAGATACGCAGTATTTT.

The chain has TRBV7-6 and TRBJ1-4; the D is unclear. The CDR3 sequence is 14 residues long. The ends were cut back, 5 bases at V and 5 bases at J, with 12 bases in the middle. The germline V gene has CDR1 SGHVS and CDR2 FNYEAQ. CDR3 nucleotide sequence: TGTGCCAGCAGCCCGGCCGGTCCGAATGAAAAACTGTTTTTT. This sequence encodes CASSPAGPNEKLFF.